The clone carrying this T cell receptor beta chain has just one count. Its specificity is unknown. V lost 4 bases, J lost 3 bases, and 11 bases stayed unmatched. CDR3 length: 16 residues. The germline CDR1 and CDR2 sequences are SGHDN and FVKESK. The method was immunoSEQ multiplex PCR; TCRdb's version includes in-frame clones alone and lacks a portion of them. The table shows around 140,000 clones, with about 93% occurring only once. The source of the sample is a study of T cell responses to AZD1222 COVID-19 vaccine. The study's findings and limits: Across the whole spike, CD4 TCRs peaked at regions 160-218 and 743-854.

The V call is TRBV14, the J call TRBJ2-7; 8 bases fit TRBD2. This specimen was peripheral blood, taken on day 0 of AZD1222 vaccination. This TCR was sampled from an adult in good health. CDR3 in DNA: TGTGCCAGCAGCCCCTCGTTCGCGGGGGGCTACTACGAGCAGTACTTC. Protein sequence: CASSPSFAGGYYEQYF.